The clone carrying this TCR beta chain was counted a few times. Its cognate antigen is unknown. The data were obtained in a study of T-cell memory formation after mild COVID-19. Study-level findings and limits: That cross-reactive memory joined was suggested by some responding clones appearing in pre-infection memory. Most CD4+ clones that shrank were in CM and EM, while CD8+ ones turned up in EMRA.

The CDR3 spans 14 residues. Germline CDR1 and CDR2: MNHEY and SMNVEV (reference sequence). Trimming took 8 bases from V and 0 from J, leaving 13 bases between them. After 5'RACE with constant-segment primers, TCR alpha and TCR beta cDNA libraries carrying sample barcodes and UMIs were obtained. TCRdb re-called the 5' RACE reads through MiXCR, storing one row per CDR3 protein. The sample contains 350,000 to 500,000 distinct CDR3 sequences, 15% to 20% of which appear only once. The receptor comes from an adult woman who had mild COVID-19 (a few samples of this study predate the infection). Cell type and time point are not known. The genes are TRBV27 and TRBJ1-2; no definite D call. Material: PBMCs or a T cell subset sorted from them (not recorded which). The CDR3 region has the DNA TGTGCCAGCGCTTACGGACGGTCTAACTATGGCTACACCTTC. Encoded protein: CASAYGRSNYGYTF.